This passage covers 29 T cell receptor beta chains from one sample sequenced in a study of graft-versus-host responses after intestinal transplantation. Profiled with immunoSEQ multiplex PCR; TCRdb holds only in-frame clones, not every one. The data hold about 22,000 clones, with roughly 72% observed a single time. Graft-derived tissue was subjected to processing to liberate intraepithelial and lamina propria lymphocytes. Sequencing was performed on ileum tissue, taken 12 days after intestinal transplant. These receptors were taken from a human patient who received an intestinal transplant, so some T cells may come from the graft donor.

The V and J genes are TRBV29-1 and TRBJ2-7, with TRBD1 identical over 7 bases. CDR3 length: 12 residues. V was clipped by 6 bases and J by 2 bases; unmatched bases: 4. The germline V gene has CDR1 SQVTM and CDR2 ANQGSEA. CDR3 DNA: TGCAGCGTCGGACAGGACCCCTACGAGCAGTACTTC. Translation gives CSVGQDPYEQYF.

J is TRBJ1-5 and V is TRBV11-2, with a weak D call TRBD1 (5 bases). The germline V gene has CDR1 SGHAT and CDR2 FQNNGV. The length of the CDR3 is 14 residues. V gave up 3 bases and J gave up 6 bases, with 12 bases separating them. This CDR3 reads CASSFSGNSQPQHF. DNA of the CDR3: TGTGCCAGCAGCTTCTCAGGGAATAGTCAGCCCCAGCATTTT.

The CDR3 reads CASRNPRNTEAFF. Here the CDR3 DNA reads TGTGCCAGCAGGAACCCCAGAAACACTGAAGCTTTCTTT. The chain employs TRBV6-5 and TRBJ1-1, with D hard to call. The length of the CDR3 is 13 residues. Trimming removed 6 bases at V and 2 bases at J, with 10 bases between. CDR1 is MNHEY and CDR2 is SVGAGI in the germline V gene.

The V gene is TRBV6-5, the J gene TRBJ1-2, with D unclear. This CDR3 comprises 15 residues. The germline gives CDR1 MNHEY, CDR2 SVGAGI. Between the trimmed V and J ends, which lost 2 bases and 4 bases, there was a span of 14 bases. DNA for the CDR3: TGTGCCAGCAGTTACCTCCTTTCGGGGTCCTATGGCTACACCTTC. Translation gives CASSYLLSGSYGYTF.

As concerns this clone: Germline is not matched at one junction end, which may reflect a read error. The chain links TRBV5-4 to TRBJ2-3; perhaps TRBD2 as D (6 bases). Germline CDR1 is SGHNT and CDR2 is YYREEE (reference sequence). The CDR3 has 14 residues. CDR3 in amino acids: CANSLSGGTDTQYF. The CDR3, as DNA: TGTGCCAACAGCTTGTCGGGGGGCACAGATACGCAGTATTTT.

The V gene is TRBV9, the J gene TRBJ1-4, with a possible D match to TRBD1 (5 bases). CDR3 length: 14 residues. The germline gives CDR1 SGDLS, CDR2 YYNGEE. Trimming took off 4 bases at V and 0 bases at J, with 7 bases between the two ends. The CDR3 sequence is CASSPGATNEKLFF. CDR3 nucleotide sequence: TGTGCCAGCAGCCCGGGGGCAACTAATGAAAAACTGTTTTTT.

This rearrangement joins TRBV4-1 to TRBJ1-1, with D tentatively TRBD1 (5 bases). Trimming removed 4 bases at V and 7 bases at J, with 16 bases between. CDR3 length: 14 residues. Germline CDR1 MGHRA, CDR2 YSYEKL. The DNA for the CDR3 is TGCGCCAGCAGCCGGTGGAAATTAGGGGTTGAAGCTTTCTTT. Translated, it gives CASSRWKLGVEAFF.

This clone has just one count. The V call is TRBV15, the J call TRBJ1-5; a weak D match, TRBD1 (6 bases). V lost 3 bases to trimming and J lost 1 base, with 10 bases between them. The length of the CDR3 is 15 residues. Germline loops: CDR1 LNHNV, CDR2 YYDKDF (reference sequence). The CDR3 sequence: CATSSRTVSNQPQHF. DNA of the CDR3: TGTGCCACCAGCAGCCGGACAGTCAGCAATCAGCCCCAGCATTTT.

The rearrangement links TRBV9 to TRBJ2-7; perhaps TRBD1 as D (6 bases). The CDR3 covers 14 residues. Germline loops: CDR1 SGDLS, CDR2 YYNGEE. With 6 bases removed from V and 0 bases from J, the gap between germline ends came to 13 bases. The DNA for the CDR3 is TGTGCCAGCACCCCGGGACATACCTCCTACGAGCAGTACTTC. Its protein is CASTPGHTSYEQYF.

This chain links TRBV7-9 with TRBJ1-1; tentative D call: TRBD1 (6 bases). The germline V gene has CDR1 SEHNR and CDR2 FQNEAQ (reference sequence). This CDR3 spans 16 amino acids. V was shortened by 3 bases and J by 0 bases, with 14 bases between the two germline ends. The DNA of the CDR3 is TGTGCCAGCAGCTTTGGACAGCCTACGATGAACACTGAAGCTTTCTTT. Protein sequence: CASSFGQPTMNTEAFF.

J is TRBJ1-2 and V is TRBV6-1, with TRBD1 as a possible D gene (6 bases). Germline assignment: CDR1 MNHNS and CDR2 SASEGT. The V end was cut by 8 bases, the J end by 3 bases, with 13 bases between. The CDR3 extends over 13 amino acids. CDR3 sequence: CASGGAAHYGYTF. As DNA, the CDR3 is TGTGCCAGCGGGGGGGCAGCCCACTATGGCTACACCTTC.

The V call is TRBV29-1, the J call TRBJ2-3, with TRBD2 matching 9 bases. CDR1 and CDR2 from the germline V gene are SQVTM and ANQGSEA. V lost 7 bases, J lost 1 base, and 6 bases stayed unmatched. This CDR3 region has 14 residues. CDR3: CSDISGGRTDTQYF. The CDR3 nucleotides read TGCAGCGACATTAGCGGGGGCCGCACAGATACGCAGTATTTT.

This chain joins TRBV6-4 and TRBJ2-2; TRBD1 is a possible D gene (6 bases). CDR1 MRHNA and CDR2 SNTAGT come from the germline V gene. V gave up 4 bases and J gave up 3 bases, with 9 bases separating them. The CDR3 spans 14 residues. This chain's CDR3 is CASSGDTHTGELFF. The CDR3 bases are TGTGCCAGCAGTGGGGACACCCACACCGGGGAGCTGTTTTTT.

V gene TRBV7-3 combines with J gene TRBJ2-5; the D is unclear. V lost 5 bases, J lost 4 bases, and 14 bases lay in between. This CDR3 has 14 amino acids. Germline values: CDR1 SGHTA, CDR2 FQGTGA. The CDR3 sequence: CASSPDLGSETQYF. The CDR3 DNA sequence: TGTGCCAGCAGCCCCGACCTAGGTTCAGAGACCCAGTACTTC.

This clone was recorded a few times. This chain connects TRBV25-1 to TRBJ2-5, with a possible D match to TRBD2 (5 bases). CDR3 length equals 13 residues. The V end was cut by 0 bases, the J end by 4 bases, with 6 bases between. The germline V gene encodes CDR1 MGHDK and CDR2 SYGVNS. The DNA of the CDR3 is TGTGCCAGCAGTGAATATCGGGGAGAGACCCAGTACTTC. Its translation is CASSEYRGETQYF. Supplemented by reference TRBV25-1 and TRBJ2-5, the full variable domain reads EADIYQTPRYLVIGTGKKITLECSQTMGHDKMYWYQQDPGMELHLIHYSYGVNSTEKGDLSSESTVSRIRTEHFPLTLESARPSHTSQYLCASSEYRGETQYFGPGTRLLVL.

The rearrangement uses TRBV7-9 and TRBJ1-4, with D hard to call. Per germline, CDR1 SEHNR and CDR2 FQNEAQ (reference sequence). V gave up 4 bases and J gave up 10 bases, with 7 bases separating them. The CDR3 contains 11 residues. In DNA, the CDR3 is TGTGCCAGCAGCTCCGCCGGAAAACTGTTTTTT. Amino acid sequence: CASSSAGKLFF.

This clone was counted a single time. In nucleotides, the CDR3 is TGTGCCAGCAGCACAAGCGGGGGGGCCCTGGAGACCCAGTACTTC. Translated: CASSTSGGALETQYF. The rearrangement links TRBV6-1 to TRBJ2-5; TRBD2 aligns across 10 bases. The CDR3 is 15 amino acids. The V and J ends lost 6 bases and 5 bases, in that order; junction bases with no gene match: 9. Germline V gene lookup returns CDR1 MNHNS and CDR2 SASEGT.

The rearrangement uses TRBV7-9 and TRBJ2-7; 10 bases fit TRBD2. This CDR3 spans 15 amino acids. J gave up 6 bases and V 4 bases, and 9 bases lay outside the gene matches. Per germline, CDR1 SEHNR and CDR2 FQNEAQ (reference sequence). CDR3 DNA sequence: TGTGCCAGCAGCTCAAGCGGGGGGGTAAATTCCGAGCAGTACTTC. Translation: CASSSSGGVNSEQYF.

The DNA for the CDR3 is TGTGCCACCAGCAGAGGGGGAGGTGAAGCTTTCTTT. Translated: CATSRGGGEAFF. The V call is TRBV15, the J call TRBJ1-1; D is unresolved. The CDR3 loop spans 12 amino acids. V lost 1 base, J lost 7 bases, and 7 bases lay in between. The germline CDR1 and CDR2 sequences are LNHNV and YYDKDF (reference sequence).

The chain's CDR3 is CASSTGGAGTEAFF. Here the CDR3 DNA reads TGTGCCAGCAGCACAGGGGGCGCGGGGACTGAAGCTTTCTTT. The V and J genes are TRBV6-5 and TRBJ1-1, with 9 bases aligning to TRBD1. The ends lost 6 bases at V and 5 bases at J; junction bases unmatched: 7. Germline V gene sequence: CDR1 MNHEY, CDR2 SVGAGI. This CDR3 is built from 14 residues.

This clone was counted a few times. The V call is TRBV5-4, the J call TRBJ2-5; 9 nucleotides line up with TRBD2. The ends lost 4 bases at V and 4 bases at J; junction bases unmatched: 14. Germline V CDR1 and CDR2: SGHNT, YYREEE (reference sequence). The CDR3 extends over 17 amino acids. CDR3 loop: CASSQDPPAGGPETQYF. The CDR3 coding sequence is TGTGCCAGCAGCCAAGACCCACCAGCGGGGGGACCAGAGACCCAGTACTTC.

This chain joins TRBV7-6 and TRBJ2-3; TRBD1 agrees at 7 bases. CDR1 is SGHVS and CDR2 is FNYEAQ in the germline V gene. The CDR3 is made up of 14 amino acids. Trimming cost V 5 bases and J 2 bases; bases outside gene matches: 4. The CDR3 reads CASSEDRPTDTQYF. The DNA for the CDR3 is TGTGCCAGCAGCGAGGACAGGCCCACAGATACGCAGTATTTT.

This clone was counted only a few times. The chain recombines TRBV5-3 with TRBJ1-1; 9 bases fit TRBD1. TRBV5-3 is recorded as an ORF, its role being uncertain. V shed 8 bases, J shed 2 bases, and the junction held 4 bases outside the gene matches. This CDR3 is built from 13 residues. The CDR3 sequence: CASRDRANTEAFF. Here the CDR3 DNA reads TGTGCCAGCCGGGACAGGGCCAACACTGAAGCTTTCTTT.

The chain is built from TRBV7-3 and TRBJ2-1, with 9 nucleotides matching TRBD1. The CDR3 spans 16 residues. Germline-derived CDR1 and CDR2 are SGHTA and FQGTGA. After removal of 5 bases from V and 1 base from J, the junction contained 6 bases not matched to a gene. The DNA for the CDR3 is TGTGCCAGCAGCCAAGCCGGGACAGGGTCCTACAATGAGCAGTTCTTC. The encoded protein is CASSQAGTGSYNEQFF.

The genes are TRBV6-1 and TRBJ2-7; TRBD2 aligns across 7 bases. CDR1 is MNHNS and CDR2 is SASEGT in the germline V gene. The CDR3 totals 13 residues. The ends lost 6 bases at V and 6 bases at J; junction bases unmatched: 8. The CDR3 here is CASSRRLALEQYF. CDR3 DNA: TGTGCCAGCAGCCGCCGACTAGCCCTCGAGCAGTACTTC.

This chain uses TRBV5-6 with TRBJ2-3; 15 bases are shared with TRBD2. The J segment lost 9 bases and the V segment lost 4 bases, leaving 9 bases of the junction unmatched. This CDR3 comprises 16 residues. Germline V gene sequence: CDR1 SGHDT, CDR2 YYEEEE. The CDR3 region has the DNA TGTGCCAGCAGCGCCGGACTAGCGGGGGGGCAGGGGACGCAGTATTTT. Its translation is CASSAGLAGGQGTQYF.

The CDR3: CASSRQGSSYNSPLHF. CDR3 DNA: TGTGCCAGCAGCCGACAGGGGAGCTCCTATAATTCACCCCTCCACTTT. The chain uses TRBV6-6 and TRBJ1-6; TRBD1 agrees at 8 bases. V gave up 6 bases and J gave up 0 bases; unmatched junction bases: 4. Per the germline V gene, CDR1 is MNHNY and CDR2 is SVGAGI (reference sequence). The CDR3 extends over 16 amino acids.

This clone was seen just once. The chain combines TRBV10-3 with TRBJ2-1, with D possibly matching TRBD2 (6 bases). V lost 4 bases to trimming and J lost 4 bases, with 14 bases between them. Per the germline V gene, CDR1 is ENHRY and CDR2 is SYGVKD. The CDR3 consists of 15 residues. The CDR3 loop reads CAISGSAAGYNEQFF. The CDR3, as DNA: TGTGCCATCAGTGGTAGCGCCGCGGGGTACAATGAGCAGTTCTTC.

The genes are TRBV14 and TRBJ1-3, with D perhaps TRBD1 (6 bases). The CDR3 extends over 15 amino acids. The germline V gene has CDR1 SGHDN and CDR2 FVKESK. Between the trimmed V and J ends, which lost 10 bases and 2 bases, there was a span of 18 bases. This CDR3 reads CATPLRGATGNTIYF. CDR3 nucleotides: TGTGCCACCCCCCTTCGGGGGGCGACTGGAAACACCATATATTTT. The full variable domain, in which reference TRBV14 and TRBJ1-3 provide the parts outside the CDR3, is EAGVTQFPSHSVIEKGQTVTLRCDPISGHDNLYWYRRVMGKEIKFLLHFVKESKQDESGMPNNRFLAERTGGTYSTLKVQPAELEDSGVYFCATPLRGATGNTIYFGEGSWLTVV.